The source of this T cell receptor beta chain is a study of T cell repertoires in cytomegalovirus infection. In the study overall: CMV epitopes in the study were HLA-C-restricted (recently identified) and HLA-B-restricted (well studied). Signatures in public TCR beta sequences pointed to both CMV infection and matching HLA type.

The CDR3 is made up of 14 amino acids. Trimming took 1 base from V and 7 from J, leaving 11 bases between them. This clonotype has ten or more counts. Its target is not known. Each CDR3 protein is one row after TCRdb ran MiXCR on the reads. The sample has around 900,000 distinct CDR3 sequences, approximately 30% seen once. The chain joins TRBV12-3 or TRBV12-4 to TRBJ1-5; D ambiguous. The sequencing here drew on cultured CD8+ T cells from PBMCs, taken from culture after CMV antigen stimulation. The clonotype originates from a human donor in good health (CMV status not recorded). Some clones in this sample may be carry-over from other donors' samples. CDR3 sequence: CASSLGPGSQPQHF. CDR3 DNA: TGTGCCAGCAGTTTAGGGCCTGGGAGCCAGCCCCAGCATTTT.